This T cell receptor beta chain was captured in a study of early T cells in non-severe SARS-CoV-2 infection. Study-level background: Chains were unpaired, as sequencing was done on bulk RNA from unsorted whole blood.

About this clonotype: Antigen: not known.

Tagging with unique molecular identifiers was applied to individual cDNA molecules. TCRdb used MiXCR to reprocess the 5' RACE reads, holding one entry per CDR3 protein. The data contain 95,000 to 100,000 distinct CDR3 sequences, less than 15% of them seen just once; the ten biggest clones take up around 2%. This CDR3 has 14 amino acids. Germline V gives CDR1 LGHDT, CDR2 YNNKEL (reference sequence). The V and J ends lost 1 base and 4 bases, in that order; junction bases with no gene match: 3. Study-wide points: Clonotype matching in VDJdb favored anti-spike CD8 responses and did not capture private and CD4 specificities.

The V and J genes are TRBV3-1 and TRBJ1-1; 7 bases are a match to TRBD1. This clonotype originated in an adult who was a healthcare worker with PCR-confirmed SARS-CoV-2 infection or an uninfected control (not recorded which). The sample comprised whole blood. In nucleotides, the CDR3 is TGTGCCAGCAGCCAAGTGGGGACAGTCACTGAAGCTTTCTTT. Translating gives CASSQVGTVTEAFF.